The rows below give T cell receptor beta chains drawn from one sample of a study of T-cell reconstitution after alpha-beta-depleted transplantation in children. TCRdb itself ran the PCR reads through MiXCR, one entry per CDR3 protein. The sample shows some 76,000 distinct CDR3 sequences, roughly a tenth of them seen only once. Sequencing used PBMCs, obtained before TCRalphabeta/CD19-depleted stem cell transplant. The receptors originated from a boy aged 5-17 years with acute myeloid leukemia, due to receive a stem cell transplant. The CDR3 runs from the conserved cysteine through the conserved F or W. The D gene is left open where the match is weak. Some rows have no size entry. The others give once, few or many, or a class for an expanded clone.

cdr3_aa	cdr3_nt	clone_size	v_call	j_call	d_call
CASRGTGGVTQYF	TGTGCCAGCAGAGGGACAGGGGGTGTGACCCAGTACTTC	NA	TRBV6-1	TRBJ2-5	TRBD1
CASSFRLADTDTQYF	TGTGCCAGCAGTTTTCGGCTAGCGGACACAGATACGCAGTATTTT	many	TRBV12-3/TRBV12-4	TRBJ2-3	TRBD2
CSAQAGGVDTQYF	TGCAGCGCCCAAGCGGGAGGGGTAGATACGCAGTATTTT	NA	TRBV29-1	TRBJ2-3	TRBD2
CGASYPTPGGREKLFF	TGTGGGGCCAGTTACCCGACCCCGGGAGGACGTGAAAAACTGTTTTTT	NA	TRBV6-5	TRBJ1-4	NA
CASSVTHGGQGIEAFF	TGTGCCAGCAGCGTGACCCACGGGGGCCAAGGAATTGAAGCTTTCTTT	many	TRBV7-2	TRBJ1-1	NA
CASSFSAPSSYNEQFF	TGTGCCAGCAGTTTCTCAGCCCCGAGCTCCTACAATGAGCAGTTCTTC	many	TRBV12-3/TRBV12-4	TRBJ2-1	NA
CASSLQADQPQHF	TGTGCCAGCAGCTTACAGGCAGATCAGCCCCAGCATTTT	few	TRBV7-9	TRBJ1-5	NA
CSAIGPQESSYNEQFF	TGCAGTGCTATTGGGCCACAGGAGAGCTCCTACAATGAGCAGTTCTTC	many	TRBV20-1	TRBJ2-1	NA
CASSLTDKETQYF	TGTGCCAGCAGTTTGACAGATAAAGAGACCCAGTACTTC	few	TRBV7-9	TRBJ2-5	NA
CSARMLGPTSSEQFF	TGCAGCGCCCGAATGCTGGGCCCTACTAGCTCAGAGCAGTTCTTC	NA	TRBV29-1	TRBJ2-1	NA